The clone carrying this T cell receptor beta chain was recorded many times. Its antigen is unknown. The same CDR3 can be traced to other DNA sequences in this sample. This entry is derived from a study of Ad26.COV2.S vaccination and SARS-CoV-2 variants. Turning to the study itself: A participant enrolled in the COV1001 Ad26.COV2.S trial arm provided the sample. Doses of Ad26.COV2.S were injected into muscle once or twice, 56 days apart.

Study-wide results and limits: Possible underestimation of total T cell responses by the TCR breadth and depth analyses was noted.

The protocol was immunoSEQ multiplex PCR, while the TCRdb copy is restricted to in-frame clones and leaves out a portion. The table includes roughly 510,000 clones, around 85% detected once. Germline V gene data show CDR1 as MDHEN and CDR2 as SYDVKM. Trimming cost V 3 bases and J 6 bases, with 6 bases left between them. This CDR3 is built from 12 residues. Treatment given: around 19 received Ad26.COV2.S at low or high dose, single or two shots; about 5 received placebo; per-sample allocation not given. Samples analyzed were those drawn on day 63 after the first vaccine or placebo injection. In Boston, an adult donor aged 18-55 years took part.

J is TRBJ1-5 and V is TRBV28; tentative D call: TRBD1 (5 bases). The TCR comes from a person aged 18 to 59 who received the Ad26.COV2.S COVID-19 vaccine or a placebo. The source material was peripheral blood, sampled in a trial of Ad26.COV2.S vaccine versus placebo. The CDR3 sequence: CASSLGGQPQHF. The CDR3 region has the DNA TGTGCCAGCAGTTTGGGGGGTCAGCCCCAGCATTTT.